The 20 T cell receptor beta chains reported below all come from one sample, sequenced in a study of blood T cell repertoires in COVID-19 (dated by TCRdb to 2018 to 2021). Library prep was done by the immunoSEQ multiplex PCR assay. Sourced from immuneACCESS, this table was stored by TCRdb with only in-frame sequences that have V and J called. A share of the clones is absent; for the studies checked, an unresolved V gene accounts for under half, and the remainder has no known explanation. Counted in this sample were hundreds of thousands of clones; roughly 90% of them appeared once. The ten largest clones capture under 5% of the sample. Sequencing input: peripheral blood. These receptor sequences come from a woman aged 45 to 65 with active or convalescent COVID-19.

J is TRBJ2-3 and V is TRBV7-9; D remains unclear. The CDR3 has 16 residues. The germline V gene has CDR1 SEHNR and CDR2 FQNEAQ (reference sequence). V lost 3 bases and J 4 bases, leaving 17 bases between the germline ends. CDR3 loop: CASSFPSLVEADTQYF. CDR3 coding DNA: TGTGCCAGCAGCTTCCCCTCCCTAGTAGAGGCAGATACGCAGTATTTT.

V gene TRBV27 combines with J gene TRBJ2-2, with D possibly matching TRBD2 (6 bases). The germline gives CDR1 MNHEY, CDR2 SMNVEV (reference sequence). The CDR3 extends over 15 amino acids. With 1 base removed from V and 3 bases from J, the gap between germline ends came to 9 bases. The CDR3 region has the DNA TGTGCCAGCAGTTTATACGGGGGTTACACCGGGGAGCTGTTTTTT. The encoded protein is CASSLYGGYTGELFF.

This chain joins TRBV7-2 and TRBJ2-6, with D maybe TRBD2 (6 bases). The V and J ends lost 11 bases and 4 bases respectively, with 9 bases between them. Germline V CDR1 and CDR2: SGHTA, FQGNSA. This CDR3 has 12 amino acids. The CDR3 nucleotides read TGTGCCGGCGGGGCCGGGGCCAACGTCCTGACTTTC. Protein: CAGGAGANVLTF.

The V call is TRBV6-1, the J call TRBJ1-3; 7 nucleotides agree with TRBD1. The CDR3 is 14 amino acids. The germline CDR1 and CDR2 sequences are MNHNS and SASEGT. Trimming removed 3 bases from V and 8 bases from J; junction bases left unmatched: 7. The CDR3 spells CASSDTGAGYTIYF. DNA of the CDR3: TGTGCCAGCAGTGATACAGGGGCAGGATACACCATATATTTT.

The chain uses TRBV5-5 and TRBJ1-2, with 8 bases aligning to TRBD1. This CDR3 comprises 17 residues. Germline V gene sequence: CDR1 SGHKS, CDR2 YYEKEE (reference sequence). The junction had 12 bases not matched to a gene; V was cut back by 1 base and J by 4 bases. CDR3 in DNA: TGTGCCAGCAGCTTGAATCCGCTTAGGACAGGGAGCTATGGCTACACCTTC. Translated, it gives CASSLNPLRTGSYGYTF.

This sequence joins TRBV28 and TRBJ1-2; D is ambiguous. The CDR3 runs 14 residues. Trimming left V 5 bases short and J 5 bases short, with 15 bases between. Germline V lookup: CDR1 MDHEN, CDR2 SYDVKM. The DNA for the CDR3 is TGTGCCAGCAGTCAGCCCGACATCCCATATGGCTACACCTTC. Its protein is CASSQPDIPYGYTF.

This clone was counted a few times. V and J are TRBV11-3 and TRBJ2-3; unclear D gene. Deletions cut 5 bases from V and 5 bases from J, with 8 bases between. Germline values: CDR1 SGHNT, CDR2 YENEEA. The CDR3 is 12 amino acids. CDR3 in DNA: TGTGCCAGCAGCCCCCGAGGAGATACGCAGTATTTT. Residues: CASSPRGDTQYF.

The genes are TRBV21-1 and TRBJ1-1. TRBV21-1 has pseudogene status. CDR3 length equals 15 residues. The CDR3 DNA reads TGTGCCAGCAGCAAAGAGGAGGGGCTTTACACTGAAGCTTTCTTT. Encoded protein: CASSKEEGLYTEAFF.

On this clone itself: The same CDR3 can be traced to other DNA sequences in this sample. The V and J genes are TRBV3-1 (or the pseudogene TRBV3-2) and TRBJ2-3; D uncertain. Per the germline V gene, CDR1 is LGHDT and CDR2 is YNNKEL (reference sequence). Trimming left V 1 base short and J 1 base short, with 3 bases between. The CDR3 totals 13 residues. Here the CDR3 DNA reads TGTGCCAGCAGCCAAGCGGGCACAGATACGCAGTATTTT. It is translated as CASSQAGTDTQYF.

V gene TRBV6-2 or TRBV6-3 combines with J gene TRBJ1-1; a weak D match, TRBD1 (6 bases). V was trimmed by 4 bases and J by 2 bases, leaving 11 bases between them. This CDR3 region has 14 residues. Germline V gives CDR1 MNHEY, CDR2 SVGEGT. CDR3 in amino acids: CASSSGQSNTEAFF. CDR3 bases: TGTGCCAGCAGTTCCGGACAGAGCAACACTGAAGCTTTCTTT.

This clone was recorded once. The chain recombines TRBV28 with TRBJ1-4; D ambiguous. Looked up from germline, CDR1 is MDHEN and CDR2 is SYDVKM. The V end was cut by 6 bases, the J end by 10 bases, with 12 bases between. The CDR3 consists of 12 residues. This CDR3 is CASSSGGGKLFF. The CDR3 nucleotides read TGTGCCAGCAGCTCGGGAGGTGGAAAACTGTTTTTT.

V and J are TRBV7-3 and TRBJ2-1, with TRBD1 matching 9 bases. The CDR3 is made up of 16 amino acids. The V segment lost 6 bases and the J segment 7 bases; nucleotides outside the gene matches: 13. Germline loops: CDR1 SGHTA, CDR2 FQGTGA. This chain's CDR3 is CASSDWGYRGPNEQFF. The CDR3 DNA is TGTGCCAGCAGTGATTGGGGGTACAGGGGGCCGAATGAGCAGTTCTTC.

This clone was observed a single time. This chain connects TRBV18 to TRBJ2-3; 10 bases fit TRBD2. Germline V CDR1 and CDR2: KGHSH, LQKENI. J was trimmed by 3 bases and V by 4 bases; bases with no gene match: 4. There are 15 residues in the CDR3. The CDR3 sequence is CASSLTSGMTDTQYF. The CDR3 DNA follows: TGTGCCAGCTCACTAACTAGCGGGATGACAGATACGCAGTATTTT.

J is TRBJ2-6 and V is TRBV28; perhaps TRBD1 as D (6 bases). Trimming took 7 bases from V and 2 from J, leaving 15 bases between them. Germline assignment: CDR1 MDHEN and CDR2 SYDVKM. This CDR3 contains 16 residues. The CDR3 spells CASKPGHQTGANVLTF. The CDR3 nucleotides read TGTGCCAGCAAGCCGGGACATCAGACTGGGGCCAACGTCCTGACTTTC.

The genes are TRBV27 and TRBJ2-5; 10 bases are shared with TRBD1. This CDR3 is 19 amino acids long. V trimming: 2 bases; J trimming: 3 bases; junction bases outside the gene matches: 15. Germline values: CDR1 MNHEY, CDR2 SMNVEV (reference sequence). CDR3 DNA sequence: TGTGCCAGCAGTTTACCTCGGTGGGGACAGGGGCCAACTAAAGAGACCCAGTACTTC. This sequence encodes CASSLPRWGQGPTKETQYF.

The DNA for the CDR3 is TGTGCCAGCAGTTTTAGGGACAGGAACACTGAAGCTTTCTTT. Translating it yields CASSFRDRNTEAFF. The V and J genes are TRBV28 and TRBJ1-1; the match to TRBD1 covers 7 bases. V dropped 3 bases and J dropped 1; count of bases not matched to a gene: 2. This CDR3 region has 14 residues. Germline lookup yields CDR1 MDHEN and CDR2 SYDVKM.

The rearrangement links TRBV5-1 to TRBJ1-1, with D possibly matching TRBD1 (6 bases). Germline lookup yields CDR1 SGHRS and CDR2 YFSETQ. V was shortened by 0 bases and J by 0 bases, with 12 bases between the two germline ends. The CDR3 sequence is 16 residues long. The CDR3 DNA sequence: TGCGCCAGCAGCTTGGTCGGGGGGCGGGTGAACACTGAAGCTTTCTTT. This encodes CASSLVGGRVNTEAFF.

The V gene is TRBV4-3, the J gene TRBJ1-1; the match to TRBD1 covers 9 bases. With 4 bases clipped from V and 0 bases from J, the junction kept 6 bases outside the gene matches. Germline V gives CDR1 LGHNA, CDR2 YSLEER. The CDR3 is 16 amino acids. CDR3 amino acids: CASSPGQGHMNTEAFF. CDR3 sequence (DNA): TGCGCCAGCAGCCCGGGACAGGGACATATGAACACTGAAGCTTTCTTT.

V is TRBV5-1 and J is TRBJ1-1; 9 positions agree with TRBD1. The CDR3 has 16 residues. V was clipped by 1 base and J by 3 bases; unmatched bases: 7. Germline V gene lookup returns CDR1 SGHRS and CDR2 YFSETQ. The chain's CDR3 is CASSLWGTGTDTEAFF. The CDR3 DNA follows: TGCGCCAGCAGCTTGTGGGGGACAGGGACAGACACTGAAGCTTTCTTT.

This clone was counted once. This rearrangement joins TRBV6-2 or TRBV6-3 to TRBJ2-6; D tentatively reads TRBD1 or TRBD2 (6 bases each). Deletions cut 6 bases from V and 0 bases from J, with 15 bases between. Germline CDR1 and CDR2: MNHEY and SVGEGT. The CDR3 contains 17 residues. The CDR3 sequence is CASSRGTPSSGANVLTF. As DNA, the CDR3 is TGTGCCAGCAGCCGGGGGACACCAAGCTCTGGGGCCAACGTCCTGACTTTC.